The rows below give T cell receptor beta chains drawn from one sample of a study of CD8+ T cells in alopecia areata. The protocol was immunoSEQ multiplex PCR, while the TCRdb copy is restricted to in-frame clones and leaves out a portion. Of about 150,000 clones in the sample, around 47% were seen once. The sequenced material came from CD4+ T cells sorted from blood. The receptors were sampled from a human donor with alopecia areata. The CDR3 runs from the conserved cysteine through the conserved F or W. Fields, in order: clone size, D gene, V gene, J gene, CDR3 length, CDR3 DNA, CDR3 protein. D genes are given only for firm matches. Clone size is stated in some rows and not others, as once, few, many or a class when expanded.

>-|-|TRBV11-1|TRBJ2-1|14
TGTGCCAGCAGCTTACGCGGCGGATACAATGAGCAGTTCTTC
CASSLRGGYNEQFF
>-|-|TRBV30|TRBJ2-7|14
TGTGCCTGGACCGACCCCCCAGCCACCTACGAGCAGTACTTC
CAWTDPPATYEQYF
>few|-|TRBV20-1|TRBJ2-7|10
TGCAGTGCTAGAGCATGGGATGACTACTTC
CSARAWDDYF
>few|-|TRBV29-1|TRBJ2-3|14
TGCAGCGTTGCAGGGTACCCCAGGGCAGATACGCAGTATTTT
CSVAGYPRADTQYF
>-|-|TRBV11-2|TRBJ2-7|14
TGTGCCAGCAGCCCCGTCGTCAGGGGCAACGAGCAGTACTTC
CASSPVVRGNEQYF
>-|-|TRBV30|TRBJ2-1|13
TGTGCCTGGGCGGGACAGAACTACAATGAGCAGTTCTTC
CAWAGQNYNEQFF
>-|-|TRBV6-1|TRBJ2-2|12
TGTGCCAGCAGTAGAAGGGGCGGGGAGCTGTTTTTT
CASSRRGGELFF
>-|-|TRBV15|TRBJ2-7|13
TGTGCCACCAGCAGAGATCTCTTGGAGAAGCAGTACTTC
CATSRDLLEKQYF
>-|-|TRBV10-3|TRBJ2-7|13
TGTGCCATCAGGGACACGGCCCTCTACGAGCAGTACTTC
CAIRDTALYEQYF
>-|-|TRBV19|TRBJ2-5|12
TGTGCCAGCTCCTCACGAAAAGAGACCCAGTACTTC
CASSSRKETQYF
>-|TRBD1|TRBV29-1|TRBJ2-3|13
TGCAGCGTTTCAAGGGGGCGGCAAGATACGCAGTATTTT
CSVSRGRQDTQYF
>-|TRBD1|TRBV29-1|TRBJ1-2|12
TGCAGCGCAAGGACAGGGGACTATGGCTACACCTTC
CSARTGDYGYTF
>-|-|TRBV11-3|TRBJ1-2|14
TGTGCCAGCAGCTTAGGGGAACCCTACTATGGCTACACCTTC
CASSLGEPYYGYTF
>few|-|TRBV5-1|TRBJ2-1|15
TGCGCCAGCAGCGGGGGTCAGGGTTCCTACAATGAGCAGTTCTTC
CASSGGQGSYNEQFF
>-|-|TRBV2|TRBJ1-5|14
TGTGCCAGCAGTCCGAACCAGGGAAGGCAGCCCCAGCATTTT
CASSPNQGRQPQHF
>once|TRBD2|TRBV2|TRBJ2-3|13
TGTGCCAGCAACGCGGGAGGCACAGATACGCAGTATTTT
CASNAGGTDTQYF
>few|-|TRBV5-1|TRBJ2-3|13
TGCGCCAGCAGCTTCGAAGGTACAGATACGCAGTATTTT
CASSFEGTDTQYF
>-|-|TRBV6-5|TRBJ2-1|15
TGTGCCAGCAGTATAACTAGTTTTCCGAACAATGAGCAGTTCTTC
CASSITSFPNNEQFF
>-|TRBD2|TRBV30|TRBJ2-7|17
TGTGCCTGGACCACGGGGGGACTAGCGGGAACCTACTACGAGCAGTACTTC
CAWTTGGLAGTYYEQYF
>-|-|TRBV7-3|TRBJ1-1|14
TGTGCCAGCAGCCTCAATCAGCTGAACACTGAAGCTTTCTTT
CASSLNQLNTEAFF
>few|-|TRBV5-4|TRBJ2-6|14
TGTGCCAGCAGCCGGGCCTCTGGGGCCAACGTCCTGACTTTC
CASSRASGANVLTF
>-|-|TRBV29-1|TRBJ1-1|13
TGCAGCGTCGAGGGGCAGTATAACACTGAAGCTTTCTTT
CSVEGQYNTEAFF
>-|TRBD2|TRBV7-3|TRBJ2-1|17
TGTGCCAGCAGCTTGGGGGCTAGCGGGAGGTCCTACAATGAGCAGTTCTTC
CASSLGASGRSYNEQFF
>few|-|TRBV18|TRBJ2-7|12
TGTGCCAGCTCACCACTTCCCTACGAGCAGTACTTC
CASSPLPYEQYF
>-|-|TRBV5-1|TRBJ2-5|13
TGCGCCAGCAGCTCAAGGACAGCGGAGACCCAGTACTTC
CASSSRTAETQYF
>once|-|TRBV28|TRBJ1-1|14
TGTGCCAGCAGAAATACAGGAGAGAACACTGAAGCTTTCTTT
CASRNTGENTEAFF
>few|-|TRBV28|TRBJ2-6|19
TGTGCCAGCAGTTTATATCCACCACAAGGGGTAGGGGGGGCCAACGTCCTGACTTTC
CASSLYPPQGVGGANVLTF
>-|-|TRBV28|TRBJ2-6|16
TGTGCCAGCAGTTCGGCTGGGGCGACCGGGGCCAACGTCCTGACTTTC
CASSSAGATGANVLTF
>few|TRBD1|TRBV30|TRBJ1-2|14
TGTGCCTTGAACCGACAGGGTACTAACTATGGCTACACCTTC
CALNRQGTNYGYTF
>-|-|TRBV5-1|TRBJ1-1|13
TGCGCCAGCAGCTCGGACACGAACACTGAAGCTTTCTTT
CASSSDTNTEAFF
>-|-|TRBV28|TRBJ2-5|11
TGTGCCACTCAGGGTGCGAGGACCCAGTACTTC
CATQGARTQYF
>-|-|TRBV19|TRBJ2-2|11
TGTGCCAGTAGTATGGACTTGTGGCTGTTTTTT
CASSMDLWLFF
>few|TRBD2|TRBV29-1|TRBJ2-1|13
TGCAGCGTGGGACTAGTATCCTACAATGAGCAGTTCTTC
CSVGLVSYNEQFF
>-|-|TRBV11-1|TRBJ1-1|13
TGTGCCAGCAGCTTAGTTTCCGCGCCTGAAGCTTTCTTT
CASSLVSAPEAFF
>few|-|TRBV7-9|TRBJ1-3|15
TGTGCCAGCAGCTTAACTGACAGCTCTGGAAACACCATATATTTT
CASSLTDSSGNTIYF
>few|TRBD1|TRBV27|TRBJ2-3|16
TGTGCCAGCTCCCAGCCAGGGGGCGTCGGCACAGATACGCAGTATTTT
CASSQPGGVGTDTQYF
>once|TRBD1|TRBV30|TRBJ2-2|16
TGTGCCTGGAGTGTACCGGGACAGGTTATTCCCGGGGAGCTGTTTTTT
CAWSVPGQVIPGELFF
>-|-|TRBV7-9|TRBJ1-2|12
TGTGCCAGCAGTATAAGGCTAGATGGCTACACCTTC
CASSIRLDGYTF
>-|-|TRBV6-5|TRBJ1-2|13
TGTGCCAGCACTTCTGGAGGGGACTATGGCTACACCTTC
CASTSGGDYGYTF
>-|-|TRBV15|TRBJ2-3|16
TGTGCCACCAGCGACCACGGGACCCCTAGCACAGATACGCAGTATTTT
CATSDHGTPSTDTQYF
>-|-|TRBV4-1|TRBJ1-5|16
TGCGCCAGCAGCCAATCAAGCCTGCCGGGGGATCAGCCCCAGCATTTT
CASSQSSLPGDQPQHF
>-|-|TRBV6-5|TRBJ1-1|14
TGTGCCAGCAGTTACCGGCGCGGGAACACTGAAGCTTTCTTT
CASSYRRGNTEAFF
>-|-|TRBV7-9|TRBJ2-7|11
TGTGCCAGCAGCCAGGGGGGCGAGCAGTACTTC
CASSQGGEQYF
>once|-|TRBV6-5|TRBJ2-3|16
TGTGCCAGCAGTTACCGAGGGAGGACGAGCACAGATACGCAGTATTTT
CASSYRGRTSTDTQYF
>-|-|TRBV11-2|TRBJ1-1|14
TGTGCCAGCAGCTCGGCTCGGTGGAACACTGAAGCTTTCTTT
CASSSARWNTEAFF
>-|-|TRBV5-6|TRBJ1-5|16
TGTGCCAGCAGCGCAAACAACGGTTATAGCAATCAGCCCCAGCATTTT
CASSANNGYSNQPQHF
>few|TRBD2|TRBV29-1|TRBJ2-5|14
TGCAGCGTCCATAGCGGGGGGTCCGCTGGGACCCAGTACTTC
CSVHSGGSAGTQYF
>few|-|TRBV7-9|TRBJ2-5|14
TGTGCCAGCAGTTCCACAGAGTACCAAGAGACCCAGTACTTC
CASSSTEYQETQYF
>-|-|TRBV7-3|TRBJ2-1|12
TGTGCCAGCAGTCCAAACACCAATGAGCAGTTCTTC
CASSPNTNEQFF
>-|-|TRBV14|TRBJ2-7|14
TGTGCCAGCAGCCAAGCTGACTACCTGAGGGAGCAGTACTTC
CASSQADYLREQYF
>-|-|TRBV27|TRBJ2-5|12
TGTGCCAGCAGCGACCGAGTGGGGACCCAGTACTTC
CASSDRVGTQYF
>few|TRBD1|TRBV19|TRBJ2-1|15
TGTGCCAGTAGCAGCGTTGACAGGGCCTACAATGAGCAGTTCTTC
CASSSVDRAYNEQFF
>few|-|TRBV23-1|TRBJ2-2|11
TGCGCCAGCAGTCACGTTGGGGTGCTGTTTTTT
CASSHVGVLFF
>-|-|TRBV11-2|TRBJ1-2|14
TGTGCCAGCACCACCCCTAGAAGAGGGGATGGCTACACCTTC
CASTTPRRGDGYTF
>few|TRBD2|TRBV29-1|TRBJ2-2|14
TGCAGCGTTGGGACTAGCGGAAACACCGGGGAGCTGTTTTTT
CSVGTSGNTGELFF
>few|TRBD2|TRBV14|TRBJ2-1|18
TGTGCCAGCAGCCAAGAAGGTCTCCTAGCGGGAGTTACCAATGAGCAGTTCTTC
CASSQEGLLAGVTNEQFF
>-|TRBD2|TRBV28|TRBJ2-5|11
TGTGCCAGCAGTTTACGGGAGGCCCAGTACTTC
CASSLREAQYF